These T cell receptor beta chains were read from a single sample in a study of cytomegalovirus exposure and HLA in healthy donors. Data came from immunoSEQ multiplex PCR; TCRdb stores just in-frame clones and leaves some out. The sample yields fewer than 100,000 clones, around 80% seen once. Input material: PBMCs. The receptors originated from a woman aged 55-75 years in good health and CMV-seronegative. Each CDR3 is given with its conserved first and last residue. The D gene is left open where the match is weak. Clone size appears in some rows only: once, few, many, or a class for an expanded clone.

j_call: TRBJ2-3; clone_size: .; v_call: TRBV7-6; d_call: TRBD1; cdr3_aa: CASSLEPAGGLDTQYF; cdr3_nt: TGTGCCAGCAGCTTAGAACCGGCAGGGGGTTTAGATACGCAGTATTTT
j_call: TRBJ2-5; clone_size: .; v_call: TRBV19; d_call: TRBD1; cdr3_aa: CASSIGTGGAETQYF; cdr3_nt: TGTGCCAGTAGTATCGGGACAGGGGGCGCAGAGACCCAGTACTTC
j_call: TRBJ1-4; clone_size: .; v_call: TRBV5-1; d_call: TRBD1; cdr3_aa: CASSLWDREGKLFF; cdr3_nt: TGCGCCAGCAGCTTGTGGGACAGGGAAGGAAAACTGTTTTTT
j_call: TRBJ1-1; clone_size: .; v_call: TRBV6-5; d_call: TRBD1; cdr3_aa: CASKNRGQVNTEAFF; cdr3_nt: TGTGCCAGCAAAAACAGGGGGCAAGTAAACACTGAAGCTTTCTTT
j_call: TRBJ2-7; clone_size: few; v_call: TRBV5-4; d_call: .; cdr3_aa: CASSLSFSSEQYF; cdr3_nt: TGTGCCAGCAGCTTGTCGTTTAGCTCAGAGCAGTACTTC
j_call: TRBJ2-3; clone_size: .; v_call: TRBV29-1; d_call: TRBD1; cdr3_aa: CSVGGQGDTDTQYF; cdr3_nt: TGCAGCGTTGGTGGGCAGGGGGACACAGATACGCAGTATTTT
j_call: TRBJ2-1; clone_size: .; v_call: TRBV4-1; d_call: TRBD1; cdr3_aa: CASSHGQGTPNEQFF; cdr3_nt: TGCGCCAGCAGCCATGGACAGGGTACCCCCAATGAGCAGTTCTTC
j_call: TRBJ2-3; clone_size: .; v_call: TRBV5-4; d_call: .; cdr3_aa: CASSSSRGSTDTQYF; cdr3_nt: TGTGCCAGCAGCTCTTCTCGGGGGAGCACAGATACGCAGTATTTT
j_call: TRBJ2-5; clone_size: .; v_call: TRBV5-8; d_call: .; cdr3_aa: CASSLGAGRHQETQYF; cdr3_nt: TGTGCCAGCAGCTTGGGGGCAGGTCGCCACCAAGAGACCCAGTACTTC
j_call: TRBJ2-3; clone_size: .; v_call: TRBV5-6; d_call: TRBD2; cdr3_aa: CASSSTGLGGSTDTQYF; cdr3_nt: TGTGCCAGCAGCTCTACGGGACTAGGGGGGAGCACAGATACGCAGTATTTT
j_call: TRBJ2-3; clone_size: .; v_call: TRBV6-5; d_call: .; cdr3_aa: CASSKLHTQYF; cdr3_nt: TGTGCCAGCTCCAAACTGCATACGCAGTATTTT
j_call: TRBJ1-5; clone_size: .; v_call: TRBV28; d_call: .; cdr3_aa: CASSALGINSNQPQHF; cdr3_nt: TGTGCCAGCAGTGCGCTCGGGATCAATAGCAATCAGCCCCAGCATTTT
j_call: TRBJ2-2; clone_size: once; v_call: TRBV7-8; d_call: .; cdr3_aa: CASSLATGEGTGELFF; cdr3_nt: TGTGCCAGCAGCTTAGCGACAGGGGAGGGGACCGGGGAGCTGTTTTTT
j_call: TRBJ1-2; clone_size: .; v_call: TRBV5-1; d_call: TRBD1; cdr3_aa: CASSLEGRGHLGYTF; cdr3_nt: TGCGCCAGCAGCTTGGAGGGCAGGGGGCATCTTGGCTACACCTTC
j_call: TRBJ1-2; clone_size: few; v_call: TRBV6-1; d_call: TRBD1; cdr3_aa: CASSRDGTALYGYTF; cdr3_nt: TGTGCCAGCAGTAGGGATGGGACAGCACTGTATGGCTACACCTTC